This T cell receptor beta chain originates from a study of blood T cell repertoires in COVID-19. On the study more broadly: Sites across the United States, Italy and Spain contributed samples from acute and convalescent COVID-19. The analysed material was cDNA or gDNA that came from T cells, B-cell-depleted T cells, or PBMCs.

There are 15 residues in the CDR3. Germline V gene lookup returns CDR1 SGHDT and CDR2 YYEEEE. Trimming removed 0 bases from V and 10 bases from J; junction bases left unmatched: 6. Patients from Seattle were sampled longitudinally, starting during active infection. Profiled with immunoSEQ multiplex PCR; TCRdb holds only in-frame clones, not every one. The sample includes about 52,000 clones, roughly four fifths of them seen just once. This clone was seen a single time. The sequenced material came from peripheral blood. This TCR was recovered from a man older than 75 with COVID-19, enrolled during active disease. The chain links TRBV5-6 to TRBJ1-6; TRBD1 aligns across 8 bases. The DNA of the CDR3 is TGTGCCAGCAGCTTGGTGGACAGGGATGGGTCACCCCTCCACTTT. It yields the protein CASSLVDRDGSPLHF.